The 22 T cell receptor beta chains below come from one sample, sequenced in a study of blood T cell repertoires in COVID-19. TCRdb keeps only in-frame clones here, not all; method: immunoSEQ multiplex PCR. The repertoire consists of 200,000 to 250,000 clones, with 84% occurring once and the leading ten covering 3% to 3.5%. The sequenced sample consisted of peripheral blood. The receptors were gathered from a woman aged 30 to 39 who had recovered from COVID-19.

The chain recombines TRBV3-1 (or the pseudogene TRBV3-2) with TRBJ2-7, with 9 bases lining up with TRBD2. Trimming cost V 0 bases and J 4 bases; bases outside gene matches: 7. CDR3 length equals 16 residues. CDR1 LGHDT and CDR2 YNNKEL come from the germline V gene (reference sequence). The CDR3 bases are TGTGCCAGCAGCCAAGATTTGGTAGCGGGAGCGTACGAGCAGTACTTC. The encoded protein is CASSQDLVAGAYEQYF.

This clone turned up a few times. The chain joins TRBV2 to TRBJ1-5; no firm D call. The CDR3 spans 15 residues. Germline loops: CDR1 SNHLY, CDR2 FYNNEI. Trimming removed 7 bases from V and 0 bases from J, with 13 bases in between. CDR3 DNA sequence: TGTGCCAGCACCACGGGCGGGAATAGCAATCAGCCCCAGCATTTT. Translated: CASTTGGNSNQPQHF.

This chain connects TRBV2 to TRBJ2-2, with 7 bases fitting TRBD2. The CDR3 is made up of 15 amino acids. CDR1 and CDR2 from the germline V gene are SNHLY and FYNNEI. Unmatched junction bases numbered 10, after V lost 4 bases and J lost 8 bases. The CDR3, as DNA: TGTGCCAGCAGTGTCACTAGCGCCCTCGGGGGGGAGCTGTTTTTT. Translation gives CASSVTSALGGELFF.

The V call is TRBV3-1 (or the pseudogene TRBV3-2), the J call TRBJ2-5; 12 nucleotides line up with TRBD2. Germline V CDR1 and CDR2: LGHDT, YNNKEL (reference sequence). CDR3 length equals 15 residues. Trimming took 2 bases from V and 4 from J; bases not matched to a gene: 2. CDR3 nucleotides: TGTGCCAGCAGCCAACCGACTAGCGGGAGAGAGACCCAGTACTTC. Its translation: CASSQPTSGRETQYF.

This clone was seen only once. The chain carries TRBV5-1 and TRBJ1-2; maybe TRBD1 (5 bases). V shed 5 bases and J shed 4 bases, with 12 bases lying between them. This CDR3 has 13 residues. The germline gives CDR1 SGHRS, CDR2 YFSETQ. CDR3 sequence: CASSPTGGYGYTF. The CDR3 region has the DNA TGCGCCAGCAGTCCCACGGGGGGCTATGGCTACACCTTC.

The chain combines TRBV11-3 with TRBJ2-1; TRBD2 agrees at 11 bases. CDR1 is SGHNT, CDR2 YENEEA, per germline. With V trimmed by 5 bases and J by 8 bases, 8 bases remained unmatched. The CDR3 sequence is 15 residues long. The CDR3 protein is CASSKTSGMGDEQFF. The DNA of the CDR3 is TGTGCCAGCAGCAAGACTAGCGGGATGGGCGATGAGCAGTTCTTC.

This rearrangement joins TRBV5-4 to TRBJ2-1; 10 bases align to TRBD2. With V trimmed by 5 bases and J by 2 bases, 4 bases remained unmatched. Germline V gene lookup returns CDR1 SGHNT and CDR2 YYREEE (reference sequence). The CDR3 is 15 residues long. Here the CDR3 reads CASSLLAGTYNEQFF. The DNA of the CDR3 is TGTGCCAGCAGTTTACTAGCGGGAACCTACAATGAGCAGTTCTTC.

The chain couples TRBV24-1 to TRBJ2-1; 10 bases match TRBD2. Looked up from germline, CDR1 is KGHDR and CDR2 is SFDVKD. The CDR3 spans 15 residues. After removal of 3 bases from V and 7 bases from J, the junction contained 5 bases not matched to a gene. The chain's CDR3 is CATSDPSGSGNEQFF. The CDR3 coding sequence is TGTGCCACCAGTGATCCTAGCGGGAGTGGAAATGAGCAGTTCTTC.

The chain recombines TRBV30 with TRBJ2-3; 13 bases line up with TRBD2. The CDR3 runs 17 residues. The J segment lost 3 bases and the V segment lost 2 bases, leaving 8 bases of the junction unmatched. Germline V gene data show CDR1 as GTSNPN and CDR2 as SVGIG (reference sequence). The CDR3 region has the DNA TGTGCCTGGAGTACACGGACTAGCGGGAGAAGTACAGATACGCAGTATTTT. Its protein is CAWSTRTSGRSTDTQYF.

This chain connects TRBV7-2 to TRBJ2-1, with unresolved D. The CDR3 covers 15 residues. Germline CDR1 SGHTA, CDR2 FQGNSA. V shed 4 bases and J shed 5 bases, with 15 bases lying between them. The chain's CDR3 is CASSSQASSHNEQFF. Here the CDR3 DNA reads TGTGCCAGCAGCTCTCAAGCTAGTAGCCACAATGAGCAGTTCTTC.

The rearrangement links TRBV27 to TRBJ2-7; 9 positions match TRBD1. The germline CDR1 and CDR2 sequences are MNHEY and SMNVEV (reference sequence). The J segment lost 2 bases and the V segment lost 8 bases, leaving 4 bases of the junction unmatched. The CDR3 loop spans 13 amino acids. This CDR3 reads CASGGQGPYEQYF. CDR3 coding DNA: TGTGCCAGCGGGGGACAGGGCCCCTACGAGCAGTACTTC.

V is TRBV11-1 and J is TRBJ2-7; D perhaps matches TRBD2 (6 bases). The germline V and J ends were trimmed by 5 bases and 6 bases, with 14 bases remaining between them. Germline V lookup: CDR1 SGHAT, CDR2 FQDESV (reference sequence). The CDR3 contains 13 residues. The CDR3 loop reads CASSLGVGGEQYF. CDR3 bases: TGTGCCAGCAGCCTGGGGGTGGGAGGCGAGCAGTACTTC. The full variable domain, rest sourced from reference TRBV11-1 and TRBJ2-7, is EAEVAQSPRYKITEKSQAVAFWCDPISGHATLYWYRQILGQGPELLVQFQDESVVDDSQLPKDRFSAERLKGVDSTLKIQPAELGDSAMYLCASSLGVGGEQYFGPGTRLTVT.

V is TRBV7-2 and J is TRBJ2-1; 9 bases fit TRBD2. Germline-derived CDR1 and CDR2 are SGHTA and FQGNSA. The CDR3 runs 15 residues. The V segment lost 3 bases and the J segment 4 bases; nucleotides outside the gene matches: 4. CDR3 bases: TGTGCCAGCAGCTTGGCGGGAGGGCGGTACAATGAGCAGTTCTTC. Protein: CASSLAGGRYNEQFF.

V and J are TRBV7-9 and TRBJ2-7; the D gene is possibly TRBD2 (5 bases). Deletions cut 7 bases from V and 5 bases from J, with 18 bases between. Germline CDR1 reads SEHNR; CDR2 reads FQNEAQ (reference sequence). The CDR3 spans 14 residues. The CDR3 DNA sequence: TGTGCCAGCACCTTTGGTAGCGCTATCCACGAGCAGTACTTC. It translates to CASTFGSAIHEQYF. The full variable domain, its missing parts supplied by reference TRBV7-9 and TRBJ2-7, is DTGVSQNPRHKITKRGQNVTFRCDPISEHNRLYWYRQTLGQGPEFLTYFQNEAQLEKSRLLSDRFSAERPKGSFSTLEIQRTEQGDSAMYLCASTFGSAIHEQYFGPGTRLTVT.

The gene calls are TRBV5-1 and TRBJ1-1, with D tentatively TRBD1 (5 bases). V lost 1 base and J 0 bases, leaving 10 bases between the germline ends. This CDR3 comprises 15 residues. The germline CDR1 and CDR2 sequences are SGHRS and YFSETQ. The CDR3 nucleotides are TGCGCCAGCAGCTTGAGTAACAGGATGAACACTGAAGCTTTCTTT. Protein sequence: CASSLSNRMNTEAFF.

The V call is TRBV7-2, the J call TRBJ2-1; a weak D match, TRBD2 (7 bases). The V end lost 1 base, the J end lost 0 bases, and 10 bases lay between the germline ends. This CDR3 region has 16 residues. The germline V gene encodes CDR1 SGHTA and CDR2 FQGNSA. In DNA form, the CDR3 reads TGTGCCAGCAGCTTAGTCGCGGGGGCCTCCTACAATGAGCAGTTCTTC. It codes for CASSLVAGASYNEQFF.

The chain has TRBV5-1 and TRBJ2-1; D gene uncertain. The CDR3 length is 14 residues. V was trimmed by 4 bases and J by 3 bases, leaving 11 bases between them. The germline V gene has CDR1 SGHRS and CDR2 YFSETQ. The CDR3 coding sequence is TGCGCCAGCAGCCTAGTGGCTAACTACAATGAGCAGTTCTTC. Amino acids: CASSLVANYNEQFF.

The V call is TRBV28, the J call TRBJ1-5; D not resolved. CDR3 size: 19 residues. Trimming removed 6 bases at V and 0 bases at J, with 24 bases between. In germline, CDR1 is MDHEN, CDR2 SYDVKM. The DNA for the CDR3 is TGTGCCAGCAGGTCGCGGGCGACTATATACACGTATAGCAATCAGCCCCAGCATTTT. This translates into CASRSRATIYTYSNQPQHF. The full variable domain, completed using reference TRBV28 and TRBJ1-5, is DVKVTQSSRYLVKRTGEKVFLECVQDMDHENMFWYRQDPGLGLRLIYFSYDVKMKEKGDIPEGYSVSREKKERFSLILESASTNQTSMYLCASRSRATIYTYSNQPQHFGDGTRLSIL.

This clone showed up just once. V gene TRBV7-9 combines with J gene TRBJ2-7; 7 bases map to TRBD1. J lost 5 bases, V lost 5 bases, and 12 bases had no gene match. This CDR3 spans 15 amino acids. Germline V gene data show CDR1 as SEHNR and CDR2 as FQNEAQ (reference sequence). The chain's CDR3 is CASSPIGQVANEQYF. CDR3 DNA sequence: TGTGCCAGCAGCCCTATTGGACAGGTAGCTAACGAGCAGTACTTC.

The rearrangement uses TRBV6-5 and TRBJ1-1, with 7 nucleotides matching TRBD1. The V gene end was trimmed by 7 bases and the J gene end by 1 base; junction bases not matched to a gene: 3. Germline CDR1 MNHEY, CDR2 SVGAGI. The CDR3 totals 13 residues. CDR3 sequence (DNA): TGTGCCAGCATACGGACAGGGAACACTGAAGCTTTCTTT. This translates into CASIRTGNTEAFF.

The rearrangement links TRBV25-1 to TRBJ2-4; TRBD1 matches at 9 bases. The CDR3 consists of 14 residues. The ends lost 7 bases at V and 8 bases at J; junction bases unmatched: 9. The germline V gene has CDR1 MGHDK and CDR2 SYGVNS. The DNA for the CDR3 is TGTGCCAGCACACTTGTAGACAGGGGGGACATTCAGTACTTC. Encoded protein: CASTLVDRGDIQYF. Filled out from reference TRBV25-1 and TRBJ2-4, the complete variable domain reads EADIYQTPRYLVIGTGKKITLECSQTMGHDKMYWYQQDPGMELHLIHYSYGVNSTEKGDLSSESTVSRIRTEHFPLTLESARPSHTSQYLCASTLVDRGDIQYFGAGTRLSVL.

CDR3 bases: TGCAGCGTTGATCCCGGGACAGGGGGCTACGAGCAGTACTTC. Translation gives CSVDPGTGGYEQYF. This sequence joins TRBV29-1 and TRBJ2-7, with TRBD1 identical over 11 bases. The CDR3 totals 14 residues. V was pared by 3 bases and J by 3 bases, with 4 bases of the junction left unmatched. Germline CDR1 SQVTM, CDR2 ANQGSEA.